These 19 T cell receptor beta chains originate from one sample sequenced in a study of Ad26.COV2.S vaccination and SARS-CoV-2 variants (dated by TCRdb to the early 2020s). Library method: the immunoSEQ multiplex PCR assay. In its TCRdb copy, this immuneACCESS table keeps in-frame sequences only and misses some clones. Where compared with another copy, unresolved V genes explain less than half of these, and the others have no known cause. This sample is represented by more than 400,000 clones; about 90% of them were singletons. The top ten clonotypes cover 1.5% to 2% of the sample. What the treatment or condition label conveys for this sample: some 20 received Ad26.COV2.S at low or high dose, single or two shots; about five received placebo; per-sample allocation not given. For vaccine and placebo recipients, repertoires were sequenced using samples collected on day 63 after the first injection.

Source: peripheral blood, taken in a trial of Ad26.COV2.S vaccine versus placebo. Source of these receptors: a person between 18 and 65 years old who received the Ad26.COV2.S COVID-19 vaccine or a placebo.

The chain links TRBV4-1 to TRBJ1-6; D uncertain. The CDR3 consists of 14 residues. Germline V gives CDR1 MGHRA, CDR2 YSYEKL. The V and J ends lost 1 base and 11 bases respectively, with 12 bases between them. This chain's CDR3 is CASSQVYGVPPLHF. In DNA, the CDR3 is TGCGCCAGCAGCCAAGTTTACGGGGTTCCACCCCTCCACTTT.

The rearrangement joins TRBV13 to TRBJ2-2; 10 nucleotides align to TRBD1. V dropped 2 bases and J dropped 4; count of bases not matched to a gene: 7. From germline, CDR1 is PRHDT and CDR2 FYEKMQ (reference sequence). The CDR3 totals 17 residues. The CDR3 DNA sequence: TGTGCCAGCAGCTTATTTCGGGACAGGGGAATCACCGGGGAGCTGTTTTTT. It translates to CASSLFRDRGITGELFF. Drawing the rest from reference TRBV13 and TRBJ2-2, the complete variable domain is AAGVIQSPRHLIKEKRETATLKCYPIPRHDTVYWYQQGPGQDPQFLISFYEKMQSDKGSIPDRFSAQQFSDYHSELNMSSLELGDSALYFCASSLFRDRGITGELFFGEGSRLTVL.

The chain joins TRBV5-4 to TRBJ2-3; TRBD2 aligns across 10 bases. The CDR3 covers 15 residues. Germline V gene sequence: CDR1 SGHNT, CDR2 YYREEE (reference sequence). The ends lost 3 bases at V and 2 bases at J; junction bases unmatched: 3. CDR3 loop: CASSSGTSVTDTQYF. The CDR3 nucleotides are TGTGCCAGCAGCTCCGGGACTAGCGTCACAGATACGCAGTATTTT.

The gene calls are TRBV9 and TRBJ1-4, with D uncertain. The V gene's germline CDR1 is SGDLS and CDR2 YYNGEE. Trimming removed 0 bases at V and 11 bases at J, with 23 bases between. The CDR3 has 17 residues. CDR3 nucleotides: TGTGCCAGCAGCGTAGGGTCAGGCCGGCTCCCCGGGGAGAAACTGTTTTTT. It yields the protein CASSVGSGRLPGEKLFF.

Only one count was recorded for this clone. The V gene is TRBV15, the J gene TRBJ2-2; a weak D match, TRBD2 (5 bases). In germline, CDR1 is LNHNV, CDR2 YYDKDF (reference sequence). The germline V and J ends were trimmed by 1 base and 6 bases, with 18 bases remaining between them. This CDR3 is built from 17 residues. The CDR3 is CATSRALKMDLPGELFF. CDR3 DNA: TGTGCCACCAGCAGAGCCTTGAAGATGGACTTGCCCGGGGAGCTGTTTTTT.

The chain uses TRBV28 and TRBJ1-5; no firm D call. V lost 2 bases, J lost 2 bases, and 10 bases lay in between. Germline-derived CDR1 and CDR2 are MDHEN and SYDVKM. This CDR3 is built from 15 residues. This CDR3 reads CASSLAQRGNQPQHF. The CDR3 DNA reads TGTGCCAGCAGTTTAGCCCAGAGGGGCAATCAGCCCCAGCATTTT.

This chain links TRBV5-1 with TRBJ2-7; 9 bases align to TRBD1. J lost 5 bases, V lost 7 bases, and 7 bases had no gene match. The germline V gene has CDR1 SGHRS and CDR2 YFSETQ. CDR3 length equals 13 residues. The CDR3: CASFLTGGNEQYF. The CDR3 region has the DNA TGCGCCAGCTTCCTGACAGGGGGGAACGAGCAGTACTTC.

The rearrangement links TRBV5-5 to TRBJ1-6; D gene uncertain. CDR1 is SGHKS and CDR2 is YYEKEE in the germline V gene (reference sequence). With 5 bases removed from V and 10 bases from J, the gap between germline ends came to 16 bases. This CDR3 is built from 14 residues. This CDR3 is CASSFDWRYSPLHF. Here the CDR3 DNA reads TGTGCCAGCAGTTTCGACTGGAGGTACTCACCCCTCCACTTT.

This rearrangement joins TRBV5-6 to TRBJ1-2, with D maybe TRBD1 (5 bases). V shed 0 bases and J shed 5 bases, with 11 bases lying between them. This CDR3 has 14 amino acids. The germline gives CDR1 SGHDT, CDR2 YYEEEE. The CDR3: CASSLGQTFYGYTF. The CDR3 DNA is TGTGCCAGCAGCTTGGGACAGACCTTTTATGGCTACACCTTC.

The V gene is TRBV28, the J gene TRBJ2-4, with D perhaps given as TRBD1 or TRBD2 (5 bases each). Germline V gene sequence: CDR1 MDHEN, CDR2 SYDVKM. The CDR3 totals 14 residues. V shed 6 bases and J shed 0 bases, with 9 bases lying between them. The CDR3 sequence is CASSPGTAKNIQYF. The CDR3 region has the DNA TGTGCCAGCAGCCCCGGGACAGCCAAAAACATTCAGTACTTC.

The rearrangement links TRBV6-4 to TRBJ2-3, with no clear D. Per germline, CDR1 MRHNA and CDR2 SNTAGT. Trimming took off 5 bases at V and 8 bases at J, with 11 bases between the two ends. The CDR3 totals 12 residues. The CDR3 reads CASSSWSGTQYF. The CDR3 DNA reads TGTGCCAGCAGTTCCTGGTCCGGTACGCAGTATTTT.

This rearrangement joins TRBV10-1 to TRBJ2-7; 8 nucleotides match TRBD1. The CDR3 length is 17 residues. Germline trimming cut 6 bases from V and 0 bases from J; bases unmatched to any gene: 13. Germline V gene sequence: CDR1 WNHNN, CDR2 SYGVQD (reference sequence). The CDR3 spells CASRVTGESTHSYEQYF. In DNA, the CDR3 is TGCGCCAGCAGGGTGACAGGGGAGTCGACGCACTCCTACGAGCAGTACTTC.

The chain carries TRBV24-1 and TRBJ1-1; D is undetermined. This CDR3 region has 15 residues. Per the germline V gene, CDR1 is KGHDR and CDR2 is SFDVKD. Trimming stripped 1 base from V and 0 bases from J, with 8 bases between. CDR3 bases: TGTGCCACCAGTGATTTTGGGGAGATGAACACTGAAGCTTTCTTT. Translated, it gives CATSDFGEMNTEAFF.

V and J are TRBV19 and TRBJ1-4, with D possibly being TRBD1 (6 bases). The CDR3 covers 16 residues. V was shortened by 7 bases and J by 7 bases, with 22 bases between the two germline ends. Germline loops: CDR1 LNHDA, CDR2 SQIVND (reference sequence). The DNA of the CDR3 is TGTGCCAGTATTAGTTCGTCGACAGGCTCCGGTGAAAAACTGTTTTTT. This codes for CASISSSTGSGEKLFF.

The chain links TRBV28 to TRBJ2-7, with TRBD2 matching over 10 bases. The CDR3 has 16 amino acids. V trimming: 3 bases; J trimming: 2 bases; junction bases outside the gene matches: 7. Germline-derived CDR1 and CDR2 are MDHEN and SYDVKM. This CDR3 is CASSFASGGSTYEQYF. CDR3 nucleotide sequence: TGTGCCAGCAGTTTTGCTAGCGGGGGCTCCACCTACGAGCAGTACTTC.

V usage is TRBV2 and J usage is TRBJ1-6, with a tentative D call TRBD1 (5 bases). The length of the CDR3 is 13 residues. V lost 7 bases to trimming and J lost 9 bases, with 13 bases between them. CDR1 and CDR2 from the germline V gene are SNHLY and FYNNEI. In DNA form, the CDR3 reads TGTGCCAGCAAAGGCAGGGCCCCTTCACCCCTCCACTTT. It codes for CASKGRAPSPLHF.

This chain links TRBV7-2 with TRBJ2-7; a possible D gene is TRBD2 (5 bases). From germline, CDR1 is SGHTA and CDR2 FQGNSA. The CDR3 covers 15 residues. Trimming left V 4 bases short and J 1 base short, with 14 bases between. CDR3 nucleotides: TGTGCCAGCAGCTCAAGCGGTAGGACTTCCTACGAGCAGTACTTC. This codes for CASSSSGRTSYEQYF.

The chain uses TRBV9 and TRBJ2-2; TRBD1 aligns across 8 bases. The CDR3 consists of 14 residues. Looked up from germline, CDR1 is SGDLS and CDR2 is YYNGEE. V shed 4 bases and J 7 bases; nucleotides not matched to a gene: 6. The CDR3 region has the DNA TGTGCCAGCAGCCCGGACAGGGAGGTCGGGGAGCTGTTTTTT. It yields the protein CASSPDREVGELFF.

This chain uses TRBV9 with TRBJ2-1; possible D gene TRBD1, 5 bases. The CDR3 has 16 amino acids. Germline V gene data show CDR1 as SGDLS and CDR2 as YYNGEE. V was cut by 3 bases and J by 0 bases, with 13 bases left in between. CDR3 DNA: TGTGCCAGCAGCGAGAACAGGAAATACTCCTACAATGAGCAGTTCTTC. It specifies CASSENRKYSYNEQFF.